This TCR beta chain was documented in a study of regulatory T cells in long-lasting Graves disease. CDR3 regions were amplified by Arm-PCR using iRepertoire HTBI primers to build TCR beta libraries. TCRdb re-analysed the multiplex PCR reads in MiXCR, keeping a single row per CDR3 protein. The data show a few hundred thousand distinct CDR3 sequences, 23% seen once. This clonotype appeared a few times. V shed 4 bases and J 5 bases; nucleotides not matched to a gene: 5. Germline V gene sequence: CDR1 SGHRS, CDR2 YFSETQ. This CDR3 is 14 amino acids long. Time point: persistent/refractory GD, antithyroid drugs over 5 years with positive TRAb. The TCR library used RNA extracted from PBMCs.

This clonotype originated in a woman aged 40 to 50 with Graves disease. The rearrangement uses TRBV5-1 and TRBJ1-4, with TRBD1 matching over 7 bases. Sequencing used peripheral blood mononuclear cells (PBMCs), obtained when the disease was refractory, from a patient treated with antithyroid drugs. The CDR3 loop reads CASSQGQTNEKLFF. The CDR3 bases are TGCGCCAGCAGCCAGGGACAGACGAATGAAAAACTGTTTTTT.